Below are 6 T cell receptor beta chains sequenced from a single sample in a study of CD8 T cells in ankylosing spondylitis. TCRdb reprocessed the 5' RACE reads via MiXCR and lists one record per CDR3 protein. The profile covers roughly 230,000 distinct CDR3 sequences, with approximately 8% appearing a single time and roughly 4.9% taken by the ten largest. Sequencing was done on a sample of blood, either unsorted or a sorted T cell fraction (not recorded which). The receptors were gathered from a female donor with ankylosing spondylitis or in good health (not recorded which).

The V gene is TRBV7-9, the J gene TRBJ2-7; D is ambiguous. Germline lookup yields CDR1 SEHNR and CDR2 FQNEAQ (reference sequence). This CDR3 has 16 amino acids. The ends were cut back, 1 base at V and 3 bases at J, with 16 bases in the middle. CDR3 loop: CASSLGGGSGLYEQYF. The CDR3, as DNA: TGTGCCAGCAGCTTAGGTGGTGGATCTGGCCTCTACGAGCAGTACTTC.

This clonotype was observed many times. The J gene is TRBJ1-1, the V gene TRBV13; the match to TRBD1 covers 8 bases. CDR1 PRHDT and CDR2 FYEKMQ come from the germline V gene (reference sequence). CDR3 length: 18 amino acids. V lost 0 bases to trimming and J lost 3 bases; unmatched junction nucleotides: 12. CDR3 sequence: CASSLGLPWTGQDTEAFF. The CDR3, as DNA: TGTGCCAGCAGCTTAGGCCTCCCCTGGACAGGGCAGGACACTGAAGCTTTCTTT.

This clonotype came up many times. The rearrangement joins TRBV20-1 to TRBJ2-1; TRBD1 aligns across 8 bases. Germline assignment: CDR1 DFQATT and CDR2 SNEGSKA (reference sequence). V was pared by 7 bases and J by 9 bases, with 17 bases of the junction left unmatched. CDR3 length equals 15 residues. The CDR3 loop is CSGGSFRQGSGEQFF. The DNA for the CDR3 is TGCAGTGGTGGTTCCTTTCGACAGGGGAGCGGTGAGCAGTTCTTC.

This clonotype showed up many times. J is TRBJ1-5 and V is TRBV6-2 or TRBV6-3; possible D gene TRBD1, 5 bases. The CDR3 is 16 residues long. Germline V gene lookup returns CDR1 MNHEY and CDR2 SVGEGT. The V end lost 5 bases, the J end lost 9 bases, and 23 bases lay between the germline ends. The CDR3 here is CASSQFGTGDQWPQHF. CDR3 nucleotides: TGTGCCAGCAGTCAGTTCGGGACGGGCGACCAATGGCCCCAGCATTTT.

This clonotype was recorded at least ten times. The J gene is TRBJ2-1, the V gene TRBV12-3 or TRBV12-4; D is possibly TRBD1 (6 bases). The CDR3 has 13 amino acids. Trimming cost V 6 bases and J 7 bases, with 13 bases left between them. For the CDR3, the DNA is TGTGCCAGCAGGACCACAGGGTTAAATGAGCAGTTCTTC. Translated: CASRTTGLNEQFF.

This clonotype was counted at least ten times. V and J are TRBV12-3 or TRBV12-4 and TRBJ1-5; possible D gene TRBD1, 6 bases. CDR3 length equals 13 residues. Trimming stripped 6 bases from V and 3 bases from J, with 9 bases between. CDR3: CASRDSTNQPQHF. The DNA for the CDR3 is TGTGCCAGCAGGGACAGTACCAATCAGCCCCAGCATTTT.